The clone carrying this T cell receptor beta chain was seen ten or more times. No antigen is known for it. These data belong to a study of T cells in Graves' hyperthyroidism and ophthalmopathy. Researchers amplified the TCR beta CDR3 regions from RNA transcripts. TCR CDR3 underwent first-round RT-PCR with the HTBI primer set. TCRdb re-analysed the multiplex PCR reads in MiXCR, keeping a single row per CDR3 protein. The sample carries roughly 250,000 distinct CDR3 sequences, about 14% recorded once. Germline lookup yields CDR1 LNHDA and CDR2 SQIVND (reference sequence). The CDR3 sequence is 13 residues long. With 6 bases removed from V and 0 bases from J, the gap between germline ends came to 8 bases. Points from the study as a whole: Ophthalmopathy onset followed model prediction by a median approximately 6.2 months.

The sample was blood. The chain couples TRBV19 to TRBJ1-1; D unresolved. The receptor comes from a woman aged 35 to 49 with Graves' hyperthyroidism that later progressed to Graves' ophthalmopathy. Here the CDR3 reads CASRPRMNTEAFF. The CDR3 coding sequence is TGTGCCAGTAGGCCAAGAATGAACACTGAAGCTTTCTTT.